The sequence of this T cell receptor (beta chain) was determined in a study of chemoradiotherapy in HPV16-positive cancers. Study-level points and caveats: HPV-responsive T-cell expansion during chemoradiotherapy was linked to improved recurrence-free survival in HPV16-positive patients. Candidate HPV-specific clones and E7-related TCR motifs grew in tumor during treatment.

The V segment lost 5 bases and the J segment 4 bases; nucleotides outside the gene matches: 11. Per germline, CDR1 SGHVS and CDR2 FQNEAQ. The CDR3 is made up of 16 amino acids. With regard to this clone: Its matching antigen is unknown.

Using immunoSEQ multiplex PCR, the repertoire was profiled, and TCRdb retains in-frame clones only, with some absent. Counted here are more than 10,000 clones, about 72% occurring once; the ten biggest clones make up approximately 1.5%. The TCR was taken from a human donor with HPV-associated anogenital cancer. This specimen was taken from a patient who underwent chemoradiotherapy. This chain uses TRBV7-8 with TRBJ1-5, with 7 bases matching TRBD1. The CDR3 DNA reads TGTGCCAGCAGCCCAACGGACAGGTCAATAAATCAGCCCCAGCATTTT. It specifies CASSPTDRSINQPQHF.